This T cell receptor beta chain was captured by sequencing in a study of T cell repertoires in cytomegalovirus infection. For the study at large: An indication of both CMV infection and matching HLA type came from public TCR beta signatures.

TCRdb passed the reads through MiXCR, listing each CDR3 protein once. The table has around 450,000 distinct CDR3 sequences, roughly 30% seen once. Study-level findings and limits: Cumulative frequency (of public TCR beta family members) identified carriers of CMV plus the relevant HLA. In two of eight donors, the top clonotype was HLA-C-restricted CMV-specific.

This clonotype occurred a few times. Its cognate antigen is unknown. V shed 1 base and J shed 3 bases, with 22 bases lying between them. The CDR3 length is 18 residues. Germline CDR1 SGHAT, CDR2 FQNNGV. The J gene is TRBJ2-7, the V gene TRBV11-2; maybe TRBD2 (7 bases). The origin of this receptor is a human donor in good health (CMV status not recorded). Some clones in this sample may be carry-over from other donors' samples. Sequenced sample: PBMCs. The CDR3 region is CASSLGTSPSGTFYEQYF. The DNA of the CDR3 is TGTGCCAGCAGCTTAGGGACCTCCCCCAGCGGGACATTCTACGAGCAGTACTTC.